Listed below are T cell receptor beta chains from one sample, sequenced in a study of T cells in Graves' hyperthyroidism and ophthalmopathy. Each CDR3 protein is one row after TCRdb ran MiXCR on the multiplex PCR reads. This table has approximately 560,000 distinct CDR3 sequences, 15% to 17% appearing once. What was sequenced was blood. The receptors derive from a woman aged 30 to 39 with Graves' hyperthyroidism. Both conserved end residues are part of each CDR3. D genes are given only for firm matches. Expanded clones are given a class, and other clones once, few, many or no size at all.

V gene: TRBV20-1; J gene: TRBJ2-3; clone size: many; D gene: NA; CDR3 protein: CSARVGLRSSIDTQYF; CDR3 DNA: TGCAGTGCTAGAGTTGGTTTACGTTCAAGCATAGATACGCAGTATTTT
V gene: TRBV5-1; J gene: TRBJ2-5; clone size: many; D gene: NA; CDR3 protein: CASSLGLIAEETQYF; CDR3 DNA: TGCGCCAGCAGCTTGGGTCTGATCGCGGAGGAGACCCAGTACTTC
V gene: TRBV12-3/TRBV12-4; J gene: TRBJ2-3; clone size: NA; D gene: NA; CDR3 protein: CASSWRLGGTTTDTQYF; CDR3 DNA: TGTGCCAGCAGTTGGCGATTAGGGGGGACTACCACAGATACGCAGTATTTT
V gene: TRBV20-1; J gene: TRBJ2-7; clone size: NA; D gene: NA; CDR3 protein: CSALDPLCEQYF; CDR3 DNA: TGCAGTGCGTTGGACCCCCTTTGCGAGCAGTACTTC
V gene: TRBV7-2; J gene: TRBJ1-5; clone size: once; D gene: TRBD1; CDR3 protein: CASSYDRASNQPQHF; CDR3 DNA: TGTGCCAGCAGCTACGACAGGGCGAGCAATCAGCCCCAGCATTTT
V gene: TRBV14; J gene: TRBJ2-5; clone size: few; D gene: NA; CDR3 protein: CASSQPAATQYF; CDR3 DNA: TGTGCCAGCAGCCAACCCGCGGCGACCCAGTACTTC
V gene: TRBV27; J gene: TRBJ2-7; clone size: NA; D gene: TRBD2; CDR3 protein: CAIGASGRREQYF; CDR3 DNA: TGTGCCATTGGCGCTAGCGGGAGGAGAGAGCAGTACTTC
V gene: TRBV7-2; J gene: TRBJ2-7; clone size: many; D gene: NA; CDR3 protein: CASSMGPRYEQYF; CDR3 DNA: TGTGCCAGCAGCATGGGACCACGCTACGAGCAGTACTTC
V gene: TRBV7-3; J gene: TRBJ1-3; clone size: few; D gene: NA; CDR3 protein: CASSPRTFGNTIYF; CDR3 DNA: TGTGCCAGCAGCCCCCGGACTTTTGGAAACACCATATATTTT
V gene: TRBV7-2; J gene: TRBJ2-1; clone size: NA; D gene: TRBD2; CDR3 protein: CASSTWVAGGQKEQFF; CDR3 DNA: TGTGCCAGCAGCACCTGGGTAGCGGGAGGGCAGAAAGAGCAGTTCTTC
V gene: TRBV7-9; J gene: TRBJ2-1; clone size: few; D gene: NA; CDR3 protein: CASSKTKNNGQFF; CDR3 DNA: TGTGCCAGCAGCAAGACTAAAAACAATGGGCAGTTCTTC
V gene: TRBV2; J gene: TRBJ2-3; clone size: many; D gene: TRBD2; CDR3 protein: CASRGRVSTDTQYF; CDR3 DNA: TGTGCCAGCAGGGGGAGGGTTAGTACAGATACGCAGTATTTT
V gene: TRBV12-3/TRBV12-4; J gene: TRBJ2-4; clone size: few; D gene: TRBD1; CDR3 protein: CASTKQGAAKNVQYF; CDR3 DNA: TGTGCCAGCACCAAACAGGGGGCGGCCAAAAACGTTCAGTACTTC
V gene: TRBV10-3; J gene: TRBJ2-3; clone size: few; D gene: NA; CDR3 protein: CAISRSDRDADTQYF; CDR3 DNA: TGTGCCATCTCCCGCTCGGATAGGGACGCAGATACGCAGTATTTT
V gene: TRBV28; J gene: TRBJ1-2; clone size: many; D gene: NA; CDR3 protein: CASIPTAGWHYGYTF; CDR3 DNA: TGTGCCAGCATCCCCACCGCAGGTTGGCACTATGGCTACACCTTC
V gene: TRBV6-6; J gene: TRBJ2-3; clone size: few; D gene: TRBD2; CDR3 protein: CASSYSASGRSDTQYF; CDR3 DNA: TGTGCCAGCAGTTACTCCGCTAGCGGGAGGTCAGATACGCAGTATTTT
V gene: TRBV20-1; J gene: TRBJ2-1; clone size: many; D gene: TRBD1; CDR3 protein: CSAPGQTNEQFF; CDR3 DNA: TGCAGTGCGCCGGGACAGACCAATGAGCAGTTCTTC
V gene: TRBV3-1; J gene: TRBJ1-4; clone size: few; D gene: NA; CDR3 protein: CASSPYEVLPTTNEKLFF; CDR3 DNA: TGTGCCAGCAGCCCGTACGAGGTCCTACCAACAACTAATGAAAAACTGTTTTTT